The clone carrying this T cell receptor (beta chain) was counted ten times or more. Its antigen is still unknown. This sample is part of a study of CD8 T cells in ankylosing spondylitis. The study, taken as a whole, reports: There was reportedly significant enrichment of clones that were disease-linked in matched ankylosing spondylitis synovial fluid. Roughly eight highly homologous variants made up a TCR beta motif that seemed to typify ankylosing spondylitis blood. Prior work had noted some motif variants in reactive arthritis blood and synovial fluid.

Quantitative 5'-RACE with molecular barcodes generated TCR beta libraries. TCRdb re-called the 5' RACE reads with MiXCR, one entry per CDR3 protein. This repertoire shows approximately 550,000 distinct CDR3 sequences, roughly 13% found once; its top ten account for approximately 6.2%. The sequence was obtained from a male donor with ankylosing spondylitis. The sample taken for sequencing was blood, either unsorted or a sorted T cell fraction (not recorded which).

The CDR3 reads CASARGVDNQPQHF. CDR3 DNA: TGTGCCAGCGCTCGGGGGGTTGACAATCAGCCCCAGCATTTT. The V call is TRBV12-3 or TRBV12-4, the J call TRBJ1-5; tentative D call: TRBD1 (5 bases). This CDR3 is 14 amino acids long. Between the trimmed V and J ends, which lost 8 bases and 3 bases, there was a span of 14 bases.